A single sample gave rise to the 17 T cell receptor beta chains below, sequenced in a study of T cells in Graves' hyperthyroidism and ophthalmopathy. Regions amplified from RNA transcripts were the TCR beta CDR3 regions. A set of HTBI primers served as the primers for a first-round RT-PCR of the TCR CDR3. TCRdb independently ran MiXCR on the multiplex PCR reads; one entry per CDR3 protein. The profile shows about 560,000 distinct CDR3 sequences, roughly 46% of them singletons. Sequencing input: peripheral blood or thyroid tissue (not recorded which). The receptor set was obtained from a woman aged 18 to 35 with Graves' hyperthyroidism.

The chain is built from TRBV10-3 and TRBJ2-2; 8 bases are a match to TRBD2. Germline V lookup: CDR1 ENHRY, CDR2 SYGVKD. Unmatched junction bases numbered 15, after V lost 2 bases and J lost 4 bases. The CDR3 has 19 residues. CDR3 coding DNA: TGTGCCATCAGTGAGCTACACAGCGGGAGAGATTCGACCACCGGGGAGCTGTTTTTT. This encodes CAISELHSGRDSTTGELFF.

The rearrangement uses TRBV11-1 and TRBJ2-7, with TRBD1 matching 7 bases. The CDR3 length is 17 residues. The junction had 15 bases not matched to a gene; V was cut back by 5 bases and J by 2 bases. The germline CDR1 and CDR2 sequences are SGHAT and FQDESV (reference sequence). The chain's CDR3 is CASSSILGQANTYEQYF. The CDR3 bases are TGTGCCAGCAGCAGTATCCTCGGACAGGCCAACACCTACGAGCAGTACTTC.

This rearrangement joins TRBV19 to TRBJ1-2; the match to TRBD1 covers 7 bases. Germline V lookup: CDR1 LNHDA, CDR2 SQIVND (reference sequence). The CDR3 length is 11 residues. V was pared by 8 bases and J by 7 bases, with 4 bases of the junction left unmatched. This CDR3 reads CASGGQRGYTF. The CDR3 region has the DNA TGTGCCAGTGGGGGACAGCGTGGCTACACCTTC.

In regard to this clonotype: One base away lies a much larger clone, so this may be a sequencing read error. The rearrangement links TRBV15 to TRBJ1-1; TRBD1 might be the D (5 bases). Germline V CDR1 and CDR2: LNHNV, YYDKDF (reference sequence). The CDR3 has 15 residues. The CDR3 DNA reads TGTGCCGCCAGCAACCGACGGGGCATGAACACTGAAGCTTTCTTT. Amino acids: CAASNRRGMNTEAFF. The whole variable domain, remainder taken from reference TRBV15 and TRBJ1-1, is DAMVIQNPRYQVTQFGKPVTLSCSQTLNHNVMYWYQQKSSQAPKLLFHYYDKDFNNEADTPDNFQSRRPNTSFCFLDIRSPGLGDTAMYLCAASNRRGMNTEAFFGQGTRLTVV.

This clonotype came up a few times. J is TRBJ2-7 and V is TRBV7-9, with D uncertain. V was cut by 5 bases and J by 1 base, with 21 bases left in between. The CDR3 runs 17 residues. Per germline, CDR1 SEHNR and CDR2 FQNEAQ (reference sequence). CDR3 loop: CASSGDPTSQTSYEQYF. The CDR3 nucleotides read TGTGCCAGCAGCGGAGACCCAACGTCGCAGACGTCCTACGAGCAGTACTTC.

The rearrangement joins TRBV7-9 to TRBJ2-2; 10 nucleotides line up with TRBD2. The CDR3 consists of 17 residues. The germline V gene encodes CDR1 SEHNR and CDR2 FQNEAQ (reference sequence). V lost 5 bases, J lost 6 bases, and 12 bases stayed unmatched. The CDR3 spells CASSPWLAGASAGELFF. The CDR3 DNA follows: TGTGCCAGCAGCCCCTGGCTAGCGGGAGCGAGTGCCGGGGAGCTGTTTTTT.

The CDR3 reads CATSGQGAFSGANVLTF. The CDR3 nucleotides are TGTGCCACCAGCGGACAGGGGGCGTTCTCTGGGGCCAACGTCCTGACTTTC. The chain joins TRBV15 to TRBJ2-6, with 11 bases fitting TRBD1. Per the germline V gene, CDR1 is LNHNV and CDR2 is YYDKDF (reference sequence). After removal of 5 bases from V and 0 bases from J, the junction contained 3 bases not matched to a gene. The CDR3 contains 17 residues.

This clonotype has at least ten counts. The chain has TRBV4-1 and TRBJ2-5; D remains ambiguous. Trimming removed 0 bases from V and 1 base from J, with 6 bases in between. The CDR3 extends over 14 amino acids. Germline lookup yields CDR1 MGHRA and CDR2 YSYEKL. Written as DNA, the CDR3 is TGCGCCAGCAGCCAAGAGACCAGCCAAGAGACCCAGTACTTC. Its protein is CASSQETSQETQYF.

The CDR3 reads CASTGLAGGREQYF. The CDR3 DNA is TGTGCCAGTACCGGACTAGCGGGAGGCCGCGAGCAGTACTTC. J is TRBJ2-7 and V is TRBV12-3 or TRBV12-4; 14 nucleotides agree with TRBD2. Germline trimming cut 9 bases from V and 6 bases from J; bases unmatched to any gene: 7. The CDR3 has 14 amino acids.

This clonotype was observed a few times. The chain is built from TRBV20-1 and TRBJ2-5, with TRBD2 matching over 10 bases. V shed 6 bases, J shed 4 bases, and the junction held 11 bases outside the gene matches. The CDR3 consists of 15 residues. Germline V gene lookup returns CDR1 DFQATT and CDR2 SNEGSKA (reference sequence). CDR3 sequence (DNA): TGCAGTGCCGGGGGGGCAGCGGGAGGGGGAGAGACCCAGTACTTC. Encoded protein: CSAGGAAGGGETQYF.

Worth noting for this clonotype: A junction boundary mismatches the germline segment, possibly from a read error. The chain links TRBV7-2 to TRBJ2-7; 12 bases are a match to TRBD2. CDR1 and CDR2 (germline): SGHTA, FQGNSA. The CDR3 has 16 amino acids. As DNA, the CDR3 is TGCGCCAGCAGCCAACAACTAGCGGGAGGAGCCTACGAGCAGTACTTC. Residues: CASSQQLAGGAYEQYF.

Remarks on this clonotype: A much larger clone lies one base from this, so it may be a read error. Since no conserved phenylalanine or tryptophan closes the CDR3, a read error is the likely cause. V gene TRBV29-1 combines with J gene TRBJ2-7, with D uncertain. In germline, CDR1 is SQVTM, CDR2 ANQGSEA. The V gene lost 5 bases and the J gene lost 5 bases, with 13 bases spanning the gap. The CDR3 runs to 12 residues. CDR3 sequence: CSVTQVRDEQYL. CDR3 coding DNA: TGCAGCGTTACTCAGGTCCGGGACGAGCAGTACCTC.

This clonotype was seen a handful of times. The genes are TRBV15 and TRBJ2-6; no clear D gene. Per the germline V gene, CDR1 is LNHNV and CDR2 is YYDKDF (reference sequence). V lost 3 bases to trimming and J lost 0 bases, with 9 bases between them. This CDR3 contains 16 residues. The CDR3 nucleotides are TGTGCCACCAGCAGGAGAGGACGCTCTGGGGCCAACGTCCTGACTTTC. The encoded protein is CATSRRGRSGANVLTF.

This clonotype was observed a handful of times. V gene TRBV19 combines with J gene TRBJ1-5; TRBD1 might be the D (5 bases). With 8 bases removed from V and 9 bases from J, the gap between germline ends came to 14 bases. Germline assignment: CDR1 LNHDA and CDR2 SQIVND (reference sequence). CDR3 size: 12 residues. The CDR3 DNA follows: TGTGCCAGTGGGGCGCTTGGGGGGCCCCAGCATTTT. It translates to CASGALGGPQHF.

This clonotype was detected only once. Written as DNA, the CDR3 is TGCAGCAGTGACCTTGGGGCGCAAGAGCAGTACTTC. Residues: CSSDLGAQEQYF. This rearrangement joins TRBV29-1 to TRBJ2-7; a weak D match, TRBD1 (5 bases). V gave up 8 bases and J gave up 7 bases, with 18 bases separating them. The length of the CDR3 is 12 residues. From germline, CDR1 is SQVTM and CDR2 ANQGSEA.

The V call is TRBV20-1, the J call TRBJ2-5; D ambiguous. The CDR3 has 15 residues. The V end lost 1 base, the J end lost 2 bases, and 14 bases lay between the germline ends. The germline CDR1 and CDR2 sequences are DFQATT and SNEGSKA (reference sequence). CDR3 sequence: CSARAVSWGQETQYF. The CDR3 DNA follows: TGCAGTGCTAGAGCCGTGTCGTGGGGTCAAGAGACCCAGTACTTC.

This sequence joins TRBV7-9 and TRBJ2-7; perhaps TRBD2 as D (6 bases). CDR1 is SEHNR, CDR2 FQNEAQ, per germline (reference sequence). V gave up 5 bases and J gave up 0 bases, with 14 bases separating them. The CDR3 contains 15 residues. DNA for the CDR3: TGTGCCAGCAGCCAAGATCCGGGACTCTCCTACGAGCAGTACTTC. Its protein product is CASSQDPGLSYEQYF.